The T cell receptor (beta chain) described here comes from a study of cytomegalovirus exposure and HLA in healthy donors. Overall study results and limits: Published work reported that the classifier diagnosed cytomegalovirus status with high specificity and sensitivity. Available immune exposure information covered CMV serostatus only. A list of approximately 160 TCR beta chains associated with cytomegalovirus was given.

The study ran its PCR with 60 Vbeta and 13 Jbeta primers. Using immunoSEQ multiplex PCR, the repertoire was profiled, and TCRdb retains in-frame clones only, with some absent. The table has more than 85,000 clones, roughly 80% seen once; the top ten hold approximately 6.9%. Notes on this clone: The target antigen is unknown.

The source material was PBMCs. The sequence was obtained from a man aged 30-40 years in good health and CMV-seropositive.

The CDR3 loop reads CASSLVGGGDTQYF. The CDR3, as DNA: TGTGCCAGCAGCTTGGTTGGCGGGGGAGATACGCAGTATTTT. The rearrangement links TRBV5-4 to TRBJ2-3, with TRBD2 matching 7 bases. After removal of 0 bases from V and 5 bases from J, the junction contained 3 bases not matched to a gene. Germline values: CDR1 SGHNT, CDR2 YYREEE (reference sequence). The CDR3 sequence is 14 residues long.